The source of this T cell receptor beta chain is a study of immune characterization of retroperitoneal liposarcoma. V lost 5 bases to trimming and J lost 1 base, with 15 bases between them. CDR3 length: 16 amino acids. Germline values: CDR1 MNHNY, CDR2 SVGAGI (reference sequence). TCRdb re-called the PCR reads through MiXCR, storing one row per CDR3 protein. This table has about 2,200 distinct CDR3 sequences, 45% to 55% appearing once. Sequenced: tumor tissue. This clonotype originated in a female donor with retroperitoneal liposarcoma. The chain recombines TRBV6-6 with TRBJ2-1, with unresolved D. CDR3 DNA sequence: TGTGCCAGCAGTCCCACCCCCGTCCGATCCTACAATGAGCAGTTCTTC. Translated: CASSPTPVRSYNEQFF.